The rows below give T cell receptor beta chains drawn from one sample of a study of siplizumab effects on memory and regulatory T cells. Here immunoSEQ multiplex PCR was the method, and the copy in TCRdb shows in-frame clones only, minus some. This sample has approximately 94,000 clones, with 80% to 95% found just once. Sequencing was done on a sample of CD8+ T cells sorted from blood. Receptors originate from a human donor in good health. CDR3s include the opening cysteine and the closing phenylalanine or tryptophan. The order of the fields is D gene, CDR3 length, V gene, J gene, clone size, CDR3 DNA, CDR3 protein. D genes are given only for firm matches. Clone size is given for some rows only: seen once, a few or many times, or a class if the clone is expanded.

D gene: -
CDR3 length: 14
V gene: TRBV6-1
J gene: TRBJ1-2
clone size: -
CDR3 DNA: TGTGCCAGCAGACTTCCACTGACGGGCTATGGCTACACCTTC
CDR3 protein: CASRLPLTGYGYTF

D gene: -
CDR3 length: 15
V gene: TRBV4-1
J gene: TRBJ1-5
clone size: -
CDR3 DNA: TGCGCCAGCAGCCAAGGGGTGGGCGGGAATCAGCCCCAGCATTTT
CDR3 protein: CASSQGVGGNQPQHF

D gene: -
CDR3 length: 14
V gene: TRBV4-2
J gene: TRBJ1-2
clone size: -
CDR3 DNA: TGTGCCAGCAGCCAAGAGGAGACGGACTATGGCTACACCTTC
CDR3 protein: CASSQEETDYGYTF

D gene: TRBD2
CDR3 length: 14
V gene: TRBV13
J gene: TRBJ2-1
clone size: -
CDR3 DNA: TGTGCCAGCAGCCCCCGACTAGCGGACAATGAGCAGTTCTTC
CDR3 protein: CASSPRLADNEQFF

D gene: -
CDR3 length: 16
V gene: TRBV27
J gene: TRBJ2-3
clone size: -
CDR3 DNA: TGTGCCAGCAGTTCCACCTCTACAGCCTCCACAGATACGCAGTATTTT
CDR3 protein: CASSSTSTASTDTQYF

D gene: -
CDR3 length: 15
V gene: TRBV10-2
J gene: TRBJ2-7
clone size: once
CDR3 DNA: TGCGCCAGCAGTGAGCCGCGGGCGGCCTCCTACGAGCAGTACTTC
CDR3 protein: CASSEPRAASYEQYF

D gene: -
CDR3 length: 13
V gene: TRBV7-9
J gene: TRBJ1-2
clone size: -
CDR3 DNA: TGTGCCAGCAGCTCAAAGGTCCCAGGTGGCTACACCTTC
CDR3 protein: CASSSKVPGGYTF

D gene: -
CDR3 length: 15
V gene: TRBV5-4
J gene: TRBJ2-3
clone size: -
CDR3 DNA: TGTGCCAGCAGCTTGGAGCTAGCTTACACAGATACGCAGTATTTT
CDR3 protein: CASSLELAYTDTQYF

D gene: TRBD2
CDR3 length: 16
V gene: TRBV7-2
J gene: TRBJ2-7
clone size: -
CDR3 DNA: TGTGCCAGCAGCTCTCTTAGCGGGGGGGCCAGCTACGAGCAGTACTTC
CDR3 protein: CASSSLSGGASYEQYF

D gene: TRBD1
CDR3 length: 15
V gene: TRBV13
J gene: TRBJ2-7
clone size: -
CDR3 DNA: TGTGCCTCTTCACGGGGACAGGGGGACAACTACGAGCAGTACTTC
CDR3 protein: CASSRGQGDNYEQYF

D gene: TRBD2
CDR3 length: 14
V gene: TRBV7-9
J gene: TRBJ2-7
clone size: -
CDR3 DNA: TGTGCCAGCAGCTCTTTGGCGGGAGGGTACGAGCAGTACTTC
CDR3 protein: CASSSLAGGYEQYF

D gene: TRBD1
CDR3 length: 14
V gene: TRBV30
J gene: TRBJ2-2
clone size: -
CDR3 DNA: TGTGCCTGGAGTGCAGGACAGGGAACCGGGGAGCTGTTTTTT
CDR3 protein: CAWSAGQGTGELFF

D gene: -
CDR3 length: 15
V gene: TRBV11-3
J gene: TRBJ1-1
clone size: -
CDR3 DNA: TGTGCCAGCAGCTTAGAGTCGGATCTGAACACTGAAGCTTTCTTT
CDR3 protein: CASSLESDLNTEAFF

D gene: TRBD2
CDR3 length: 15
V gene: TRBV6-5
J gene: TRBJ2-1
clone size: -
CDR3 DNA: TGTGCCAGCAGTTACTCCGAGACTAGCGGCAATGAGCAGTTCTTC
CDR3 protein: CASSYSETSGNEQFF

D gene: TRBD1
CDR3 length: 15
V gene: TRBV11-3
J gene: TRBJ2-7
clone size: -
CDR3 DNA: TGTGCCAGCAGCTTAGATGCGACAGGGCTATACGAGCAGTACTTC
CDR3 protein: CASSLDATGLYEQYF

D gene: TRBD1
CDR3 length: 14
V gene: TRBV6-5
J gene: TRBJ1-1
clone size: -
CDR3 DNA: TGTGCCAGCAGCACACAGGGGGCGCGGACTGAAGCTTTCTTT
CDR3 protein: CASSTQGARTEAFF

D gene: -
CDR3 length: 15
V gene: TRBV6-1
J gene: TRBJ2-2
clone size: -
CDR3 DNA: TGTGCCAGCTTCCCCCCAGGTAGTATTACCGGGGAGCTGTTTTTT
CDR3 protein: CASFPPGSITGELFF

D gene: TRBD1
CDR3 length: 13
V gene: TRBV19
J gene: TRBJ2-1
clone size: -
CDR3 DNA: TGTGCCACCCAGGGGGCCTTCTACAATGAGCAGTTCTTC
CDR3 protein: CATQGAFYNEQFF

D gene: TRBD2
CDR3 length: 15
V gene: TRBV4-1
J gene: TRBJ2-5
clone size: medium-sized
CDR3 DNA: TGCGCCAGCAGCCACCATACTAGCGGGAAAGAGACCCAGTACTTC
CDR3 protein: CASSHHTSGKETQYF

D gene: -
CDR3 length: 15
V gene: TRBV7-8
J gene: TRBJ2-1
clone size: -
CDR3 DNA: TGTGCCAGCAGCTCGCCGCGGCCCGTGTCGAATGAGCAGTTCTTC
CDR3 protein: CASSSPRPVSNEQFF

D gene: TRBD2
CDR3 length: 16
V gene: TRBV11-1
J gene: TRBJ2-1
clone size: -
CDR3 DNA: TGTGCCAGCAGCCTAGAGGGACTAGCGGGCTACAATGAGCAGTTCTTC
CDR3 protein: CASSLEGLAGYNEQFF

D gene: TRBD1
CDR3 length: 16
V gene: TRBV5-6
J gene: TRBJ1-1
clone size: -
CDR3 DNA: TGTGCCAGCAGCCCCGGGACAGTCTTCGTAGGCACTGAAGCTTTCTTT
CDR3 protein: CASSPGTVFVGTEAFF

D gene: TRBD2
CDR3 length: 18
V gene: TRBV5-6
J gene: TRBJ2-3
clone size: once
CDR3 DNA: TGTGCCAGCAGCTTGGGGGGACTAGCGGGAGAAAGCACAGATACGCAGTATTTT
CDR3 protein: CASSLGGLAGESTDTQYF

D gene: -
CDR3 length: 16
V gene: TRBV19
J gene: TRBJ2-1
clone size: -
CDR3 DNA: TGTGCCAGTAGTCTAGCTGAGGGGGCTCGGGGGAATGAGCAGTTCTTC
CDR3 protein: CASSLAEGARGNEQFF

D gene: TRBD1
CDR3 length: 14
V gene: TRBV19
J gene: TRBJ2-7
clone size: -
CDR3 DNA: TGTGCCAGCCGAAGGGATGACAGGGAGCACGAGCAGTACTTC
CDR3 protein: CASRRDDREHEQYF

D gene: -
CDR3 length: 15
V gene: TRBV11-2
J gene: TRBJ2-7
clone size: few
CDR3 DNA: TGTGCCAGCACGCCAACCAGACAGAGCTCCTACGAGCAGTACTTC
CDR3 protein: CASTPTRQSSYEQYF

D gene: -
CDR3 length: 12
V gene: TRBV2
J gene: TRBJ2-2
clone size: -
CDR3 DNA: TGTGCCAGCAATGGGAACACCGGGGAGCTGTTTTTT
CDR3 protein: CASNGNTGELFF

D gene: -
CDR3 length: 15
V gene: TRBV7-9
J gene: TRBJ2-3
clone size: -
CDR3 DNA: TGTGCCAGCAGCTTAACCGTTGAGAGTTCAGATACGCAGTATTTT
CDR3 protein: CASSLTVESSDTQYF

D gene: TRBD2
CDR3 length: 16
V gene: TRBV19
J gene: TRBJ2-2
clone size: -
CDR3 DNA: TGTGCCAGTAGTATGACTAGCGGGGGGCGAGGCGGGGAGCTGTTTTTT
CDR3 protein: CASSMTSGGRGGELFF

D gene: TRBD2
CDR3 length: 13
V gene: TRBV19
J gene: TRBJ2-1
clone size: -
CDR3 DNA: TGTTCTTCTGCTAGCGGCACCGGGGGGGAGCAGTTCTTC
CDR3 protein: CSSASGTGGEQFF

D gene: -
CDR3 length: 15
V gene: TRBV5-1
J gene: TRBJ1-3
clone size: -
CDR3 DNA: TGCGCCAGCAGCTTGGGGGAAAGACTTGGAAACACCATATATTTT
CDR3 protein: CASSLGERLGNTIYF

D gene: -
CDR3 length: 15
V gene: TRBV4-1
J gene: TRBJ1-1
clone size: -
CDR3 DNA: TGCGCCAGCAGCCAATGGGACCGGACCGGCACTGAAGCTTTCTTT
CDR3 protein: CASSQWDRTGTEAFF

D gene: -
CDR3 length: 13
V gene: TRBV19
J gene: TRBJ1-2
clone size: -
CDR3 DNA: TGTGCCAGTAGTATCTACATGTTCTATGGCTACACCTTC
CDR3 protein: CASSIYMFYGYTF

D gene: TRBD2
CDR3 length: 16
V gene: TRBV4-2
J gene: TRBJ2-1
clone size: -
CDR3 DNA: TGTGCCAGCAGCCAGGAAGCGGGGGAGGCCTACAATGAGCAGTTCTTC
CDR3 protein: CASSQEAGEAYNEQFF

D gene: -
CDR3 length: 15
V gene: TRBV18
J gene: TRBJ2-3
clone size: -
CDR3 DNA: TGTGCCAGCTCACCTACCCTTGAGCGGGCAGATACGCAGTATTTT
CDR3 protein: CASSPTLERADTQYF

D gene: -
CDR3 length: 13
V gene: TRBV6-6
J gene: TRBJ1-1
clone size: few
CDR3 DNA: TGTGCCAGCACGTTAACCCCGGGAGGTGAAGCTTTCTTT
CDR3 protein: CASTLTPGGEAFF

D gene: -
CDR3 length: 15
V gene: TRBV30
J gene: TRBJ1-6
clone size: -
CDR3 DNA: TGTGCCTCGAGGAGTATTGGGACGGATAATTCACCCCTCCACTTT
CDR3 protein: CASRSIGTDNSPLHF

D gene: -
CDR3 length: 14
V gene: TRBV6-1
J gene: TRBJ1-5
clone size: -
CDR3 DNA: TGTGCCAGCAGTGAAGCGACCGGAAATCAGCCCCAGCATTTT
CDR3 protein: CASSEATGNQPQHF

D gene: -
CDR3 length: 15
V gene: TRBV4-3
J gene: TRBJ1-2
clone size: -
CDR3 DNA: TGCGCCAGCAGCCATTGGGACACCTCAAACTATGGCTACACCTTC
CDR3 protein: CASSHWDTSNYGYTF

D gene: TRBD2
CDR3 length: 15
V gene: TRBV13
J gene: TRBJ2-2
clone size: -
CDR3 DNA: TGTGCCAGCAGTCCAAGGGGCCTAGCGGGCGGGGAGCTGTTTTTT
CDR3 protein: CASSPRGLAGGELFF

D gene: -
CDR3 length: 14
V gene: TRBV6-4
J gene: TRBJ2-1
clone size: -
CDR3 DNA: TGTGCCAGCAGTGACTCGGCGGGGTACAATGAGCAGTTCTTC
CDR3 protein: CASSDSAGYNEQFF

D gene: -
CDR3 length: 13
V gene: TRBV6-1
J gene: TRBJ1-1
clone size: -
CDR3 DNA: TGTGCCAGCAGTGAAGCCCCATACACTGAAGCTTTCTTT
CDR3 protein: CASSEAPYTEAFF